This TCR beta chain was found in a study of T cell responses to AZD1222 COVID-19 vaccine. Study results and limitations: Per reports, nearly half of all spike-specific TCRs target regions that are unmutated in variants. Among AZD1222 vaccinees, only six or seven were seropositive at baseline.

Measured with immunoSEQ multiplex PCR; TCRdb has only the in-frame clones, and not every one. Here the sample spans some 130,000 clones, roughly nine tenths being singletons. On this clone itself: The antigen is undetermined.

Trimming cost V 4 bases and J 10 bases; bases outside gene matches: 11. Germline assignment: CDR1 LGHDT and CDR2 YNNKEL (reference sequence). The CDR3 runs 15 residues. The input for sequencing was peripheral blood, taken on day 0 of AZD1222 vaccination. The gene calls are TRBV3-1 (or the pseudogene TRBV3-2) and TRBJ2-1; TRBD1 agrees at 9 bases. The clonotype originates from an adult in good health. The CDR3 loop reads CASSPPGQGMREQFF. The CDR3 bases are TGTGCCAGCAGCCCACCGGGACAGGGAATGCGGGAGCAGTTCTTC.